This T cell receptor beta chain emerged from a study of blood T cell repertoires in COVID-19. As for the study in general: Spain, Italy and the United States supplied samples that represented acute and convalescent COVID-19. Nucleic acid was either cDNA or gDNA, and it came from T cells, B-cell-depleted T cells, or PBMCs.

Patients in Seattle were enrolled during active infection, then followed longitudinally. In germline, CDR1 is MGHRA, CDR2 YSYEKL. The CDR3 is 15 amino acids. The V gene lost 4 bases and the J gene lost 0 bases, with 10 bases spanning the gap. Per the authors' pipeline: Reference gene primers were amplified, and this amplification served to estimate nucleated cell counts. Method: immunoSEQ multiplex PCR; TCRdb's copy keeps in-frame clones and lacks some. V, J and clone size were drawn from that table, and D and trimming were deduced from the DNA. This table holds about 400,000 clones, roughly 90% found once.

Input material: peripheral blood. This sequence joins TRBV4-1 and TRBJ1-3; D remains ambiguous. This TCR came from a woman in her fifties or sixties with COVID-19, enrolled during active disease. CDR3 loop: CASSRMALSGNTIYF. Here the CDR3 DNA reads TGCGCCAGCAGCCGCATGGCCCTCTCTGGAAACACCATATATTTT.